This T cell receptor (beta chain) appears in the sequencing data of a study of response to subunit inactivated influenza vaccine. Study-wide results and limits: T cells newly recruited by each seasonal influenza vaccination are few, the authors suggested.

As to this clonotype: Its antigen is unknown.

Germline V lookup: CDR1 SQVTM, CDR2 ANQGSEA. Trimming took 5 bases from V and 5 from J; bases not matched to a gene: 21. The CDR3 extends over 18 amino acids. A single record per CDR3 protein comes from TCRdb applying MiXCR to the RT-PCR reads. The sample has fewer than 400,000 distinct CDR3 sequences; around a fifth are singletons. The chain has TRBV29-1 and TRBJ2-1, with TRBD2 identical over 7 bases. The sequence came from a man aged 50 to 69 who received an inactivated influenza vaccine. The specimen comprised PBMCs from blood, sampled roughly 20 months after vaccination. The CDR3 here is CSVKQSPRVAGIHNEQFF. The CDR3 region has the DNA TGCAGCGTTAAACAGTCTCCGAGGGTAGCGGGTATTCACAATGAGCAGTTCTTC.